This T cell receptor (beta chain) was sequenced during a study of blood T cell repertoires in COVID-19. In the study overall: The cDNA or gDNA used as material had been derived from T cells, B-cell-depleted T cells, or PBMCs.

This clone was recorded a few times. Those who participated ranged in age from roughly 18 to 100 years and resided in about two dozen US areas. Before being deemed recovered, Cohort 3 donors had two negative PCRs, clearance, or symptom resolution. V was pared by 3 bases and J by 3 bases, with 14 bases between. Germline V gives CDR1 MDHEN, CDR2 SYDVKM. This CDR3 contains 15 residues. The assay was immunoSEQ multiplex PCR, and TCRdb's table has in-frame clones only and misses some. The data contain approximately 300,000 clones, more than 75% of them singletons. This sequence joins TRBV28 and TRBJ1-1; the D is unclear. The material sequenced was PBMCs or T cells enriched from blood (not recorded which). The clonotype originates from a woman in her 30s who had recovered from COVID-19. The CDR3 DNA reads as TGTGCCAGCAGTTTCTTGGGCCGCCAGGACACTGAAGCTTTCTTT. Its protein product is CASSFLGRQDTEAFF.